The next 20 T cell receptor beta chains were all read from a single sample in a study of regulatory T cells in long-lasting Graves disease. CDR3-region Arm-PCR and iRepertoire HTBI primers produced the TCR beta libraries. TCRdb re-analysed the multiplex PCR reads in MiXCR, keeping a single row per CDR3 protein. This table has under 300,000 distinct CDR3 sequences, around 20% appearing once. Time point described: newly diagnosed GD, antithyroid drugs for less than 3 months. The authors made the TCR library using RNA they extracted from PBMCs. This specimen consisted of peripheral blood mononuclear cells (PBMCs), obtained at new diagnosis, from a patient treated with antithyroid drugs. Receptors were obtained from a female donor with Graves disease.

This clonotype was found many times. This chain connects TRBV10-1 to TRBJ1-1; D uncertain. The germline CDR1 and CDR2 sequences are WNHNN and SYGVQD (reference sequence). This CDR3 has 13 amino acids. V dropped 2 bases and J dropped 11 bases, with 15 bases sitting between them. CDR3 sequence reads: CASSEMRSAEAFF. CDR3 coding DNA: TGCGCCAGCAGTGAGATGAGATCGGCCGAGGCTTTCTTT.

This clonotype was picked up many times. The CDR3 DNA sequence: TGTGCCAGCAGCTTAGGGTCAGGTAGAATGAACACTGAAGCTTTCTTT. This translates into CASSLGSGRMNTEAFF. V gene TRBV11-3 combines with J gene TRBJ1-1; D remains unclear. The CDR3 has 16 amino acids. V dropped 1 base and J dropped 0 bases, with 12 bases sitting between them. Germline CDR1 and CDR2: SGHNT and YENEEA.

The table lists this clonotype with a few counts. This chain links TRBV30 with TRBJ1-2; 9 nucleotides agree with TRBD1. The length of the CDR3 is 15 residues. CDR1 is GTSNPN, CDR2 SVGIG, per germline (reference sequence). The V and J ends lost 3 bases and 4 bases, in that order; junction bases with no gene match: 9. The CDR3 bases are TGTGCCTGGAGACAGGGGGCCTTTGGGTTCTATGGCTACACCTTC. This codes for CAWRQGAFGFYGYTF.

This clonotype was observed many times. The chain combines TRBV29-1 with TRBJ1-1; TRBD1 matches 9 bases. The CDR3 spans 13 residues. Germline CDR1 reads SQVTM; CDR2 reads ANQGSEA. V lost 5 bases, J lost 5 bases, and 6 bases stayed unmatched. Here the CDR3 DNA reads TGCAGCGTTACCGGGACAGGGAGTACTGAAGCTTTCTTT. It translates to CSVTGTGSTEAFF.

Regarding this clonotype: This may be a read error, as it is one base from a much larger clone. The genes are TRBV12-3 or TRBV12-4 and TRBJ2-7; D might be TRBD1 or TRBD2, each matching 5 bases. The germline V and J ends were trimmed by 7 bases and 0 bases, with 7 bases remaining between them. The CDR3 is 12 residues long. Here the CDR3 DNA reads TGTGCCAGCACGGGACCCTCCTACGAGCAGTACTTC. It translates to CASTGPSYEQYF.

This chain joins TRBV4-1 and TRBJ2-3; TRBD2 matches at 10 bases. Looked up from germline, CDR1 is MGHRA and CDR2 is YSYEKL. The CDR3 loop spans 17 amino acids. The ends lost 0 bases at V and 2 bases at J; junction bases unmatched: 5. CDR3 DNA: TGCGCCAGCAGCCAAGATGCGAGCGGGGGGGTCACAGATACGCAGTATTTT. It translates to CASSQDASGGVTDTQYF.

This clonotype occurred many times. The chain has TRBV28 and TRBJ2-3, with 8 nucleotides matching TRBD2. The V gene end was trimmed by 10 bases and the J gene end by 3 bases; junction bases not matched to a gene: 12. The germline V gene encodes CDR1 MDHEN and CDR2 SYDVKM. CDR3 size: 15 residues. For the CDR3, the DNA is TGTGCCATAGCAGGGACGGGGGGGGGAACAGATACGCAGTATTTT. Translated: CAIAGTGGGTDTQYF.

In this sample, this clonotype turned up a few times. A single base separates this from a much larger clone, so it may be a read error. The CDR3 carries no conserved terminal phenylalanine or tryptophan, so it likely arises from a read error. The chain employs TRBV18 and TRBJ1-1, with 10 bases lining up with TRBD1. V lost 3 bases and J lost 4; bases outside the gene matches: 5. The germline CDR1 and CDR2 sequences are KGHSH and LQKENI. The CDR3 length is 15 residues. The DNA for the CDR3 is TGTGCCAGCTCACCCCCGGGACAGGGGCGCACTGAAGCTTTCCTT. It translates to CASSPPGQGRTEAFL.

This clonotype was seen at least ten times. The rearrangement joins TRBV4-3 to TRBJ2-7, with a tentative D call TRBD2 (5 bases). Trimming pared 1 base from V and 4 bases from J, leaving 14 bases between. The CDR3 has 15 amino acids. Germline loops: CDR1 LGHNA, CDR2 YSLEER. CDR3 protein: CASSQVVGVWYEQYF. CDR3 bases: TGCGCCAGCAGCCAAGTAGTCGGGGTTTGGTACGAGCAGTACTTC.

This clonotype was seen many times. The chain couples TRBV2 to TRBJ2-5; D unclear. This CDR3 contains 15 residues. Germline V CDR1 and CDR2: SNHLY, FYNNEI. V shed 4 bases and J shed 0 bases, with 12 bases lying between them. CDR3 residues: CASSVRRTYQETQYF. CDR3 sequence (DNA): TGTGCCAGCAGTGTTAGGCGAACCTACCAAGAGACCCAGTACTTC.

The chain uses TRBV19 and TRBJ2-2, with TRBD2 matching 14 bases. The germline CDR1 and CDR2 sequences are LNHDA and SQIVND (reference sequence). This CDR3 spans 17 amino acids. Trimming removed 5 bases from V and 4 bases from J; junction bases left unmatched: 6. CDR3 residues: CASSPTSGGAGTGELFF. CDR3 nucleotide sequence: TGTGCCAGTAGTCCGACTAGCGGGGGGGCCGGCACCGGGGAGCTGTTTTTT.

The table lists this clonotype with many counts. The chain links TRBV20-1 to TRBJ2-3; 8 bases align to TRBD2. The germline V gene encodes CDR1 DFQATT and CDR2 SNEGSKA (reference sequence). This CDR3 is 15 amino acids long. The V gene end was trimmed by 4 bases and the J gene end by 4 bases; junction bases not matched to a gene: 10. CDR3 sequence (DNA): TGCAGTGCTAAACCACTAGCGGACAGCCCAGATACGCAGTATTTT. Encoded protein: CSAKPLADSPDTQYF.

This clonotype was counted many times. The rearrangement links TRBV19 to TRBJ1-1, with a possible D match to TRBD1 (6 bases). The germline V and J ends were trimmed by 6 bases and 3 bases, with 17 bases remaining between them. This CDR3 spans 15 amino acids. Germline V CDR1 and CDR2: LNHDA, SQIVND (reference sequence). CDR3 in amino acids: CASSQGGGADTEAFF. The CDR3, as DNA: TGTGCCAGTAGCCAAGGCGGGGGGGCTGACACTGAAGCTTTCTTT.

This clonotype was picked up a small number of times. V gene TRBV5-1 combines with J gene TRBJ2-5, with 8 bases aligning to TRBD2. This CDR3 has 15 amino acids. Losses at the gene ends were 4 bases for V and 4 bases for J; bases not matched to a gene: 9. Germline loops: CDR1 SGHRS, CDR2 YFSETQ. The CDR3 protein is CASSGVSGATETQYF. Written as DNA, the CDR3 is TGCGCCAGCAGCGGCGTTAGCGGGGCAACAGAGACCCAGTACTTC. Supplemented by reference TRBV5-1 and TRBJ2-5, the full variable domain reads KAGVTQTPRYLIKTRGQQVTLSCSPISGHRSVSWYQQTPGQGLQFLFEYFSETQRNKGNFPGRFSGRQFSNSRSEMNVSTLELGDSALYLCASSGVSGATETQYFGPGTRLLVL.

This clonotype was detected many times. The chain joins TRBV20-1 to TRBJ1-5; TRBD1 matches at 7 bases. The CDR3 covers 16 residues. The V gene's germline CDR1 is DFQATT and CDR2 SNEGSKA (reference sequence). The V gene end was trimmed by 6 bases and the J gene end by 5 bases; junction bases not matched to a gene: 16. The DNA of the CDR3 is TGCAGTGCCTCGGGGGCGGGACAGATCTCCTATCAGCCCCAGCATTTT. Translated, it gives CSASGAGQISYQPQHF.

This clonotype has ten or more counts. This chain links TRBV6-2 or TRBV6-3 with TRBJ2-3; 12 positions match TRBD2. Germline V CDR1 and CDR2: MNHEY, SVGEGT. The V segment lost 4 bases and the J segment 6 bases; nucleotides outside the gene matches: 5. The CDR3 totals 15 residues. This CDR3 reads CASSSLAGGLDTQYF. CDR3 nucleotide sequence: TGTGCCAGCAGTTCACTAGCGGGAGGACTGGATACGCAGTATTTT.

Concerning this clonotype: This may be a read error, as it is one base from a much larger clone. The rearrangement joins TRBV6-1 to TRBJ1-1; D call uncertain. Germline CDR1 and CDR2: MNHNS and SASEGT. The CDR3 spans 12 residues. Trimming took 6 bases from V and 7 from J, leaving 12 bases between them. This CDR3 is CASRGGPLEAFF. Here the CDR3 DNA reads TGTGCCAGCAGGGGCGGACCACTTGAAGCTTTCTTT.

This clonotype showed up just a few times. This chain connects TRBV5-6 to TRBJ1-1; possibly TRBD1 for D (5 bases). Germline lookup yields CDR1 SGHDT and CDR2 YYEEEE. The CDR3 length is 12 residues. V dropped 3 bases and J dropped 6 bases, with 9 bases sitting between them. In DNA form, the CDR3 reads TGTGCCAGCAGCTACCGGGGCCCTGAAGCTTTCTTT. Protein sequence: CASSYRGPEAFF.

Comment on this clonotype: A read error is the likely source, as a far larger clone sits one nucleotide away. This rearrangement joins TRBV10-3 to TRBJ1-5; D is unclear. CDR3 size: 12 residues. V gave up 5 bases and J gave up 5 bases, with 7 bases separating them. CDR1 and CDR2 from the germline V gene are ENHRY and SYGVKD. CDR3: CAISQRDQPQHF. DNA for the CDR3: TGTGCCATCAGTCAAAGGGATCAGCCCCAGCATTTT.

Only one count was recorded for this clonotype. This may be a read error, as it is one base from a much larger clone. The CDR3 carries no conserved terminal phenylalanine or tryptophan, so it likely arises from a read error. The CDR3 is CASSPSIGTGGNEQFL. The CDR3 DNA reads as TGTGCCAGCAGCCCGAGTATAGGGACAGGGGGCAATGAGCAGTTCCTC. The chain has TRBV7-3 and TRBJ2-1, with TRBD1 identical over 11 bases. CDR1 and CDR2 (germline): SGHTA, FQGTGA. The CDR3 extends over 16 amino acids. V gave up 5 bases and J gave up 6 bases; unmatched junction bases: 9.